One and the same sample provided the 27 T cell receptor beta chains below, sequenced in a study of shared clonotypes between healthy human individuals. Libraries were prepared by immunoSEQ multiplex PCR; TCRdb keeps only in-frame clonotypes and omits some of them. The data hold about half a million clones, with over 70% observed a single time. The sequenced sample consisted of PBMCs. These receptors were taken from a woman aged 40-49 years in good health. Some clones in this sample may be carry-over from other donors' samples.

The chain carries TRBV18 and TRBJ2-1; 7 bases fit TRBD2. The germline V gene encodes CDR1 KGHSH and CDR2 LQKENI. This CDR3 has 13 residues. Trimming cost V 3 bases and J 9 bases; bases outside gene matches: 5. Written as DNA, the CDR3 is TGTGCCAGCTCACCGACGCGGGAGATTGAGCAGTTCTTC. Amino acid sequence: CASSPTREIEQFF.

This clone has at least ten counts. Other DNA sequences of this sample code for an identical CDR3. The chain is built from TRBV5-4 and TRBJ1-4; D not resolved. The V gene's germline CDR1 is SGHNT and CDR2 YYREEE (reference sequence). CDR3 size: 15 residues. V gave up 4 bases and J gave up 3 bases, with 13 bases separating them. The CDR3 DNA reads as TGTGCCAGCAGCCGGGAGGGAGGGCCTAATGAAAAACTGTTTTTT. Amino acid sequence: CASSREGGPNEKLFF.

V and J are TRBV18 and TRBJ2-1, with 12 nucleotides matching TRBD2. The CDR3 has 17 amino acids. J was trimmed by 7 bases and V by 3 bases; bases with no gene match: 10. Germline CDR1 is KGHSH and CDR2 is LQKENI. This chain's CDR3 is CASSPDLAGGPRNEQFF. The DNA for the CDR3 is TGTGCCAGCTCACCGGACCTAGCGGGAGGGCCGAGGAATGAGCAGTTCTTC. The whole variable domain, filled in from reference TRBV18 and TRBJ2-1, reads NAGVMQNPRHLVRRRGQEARLRCSPMKGHSHVYWYRQLPEEGLKFMVYLQKENIIDESGMPKERFSAEFPKEGPSILRIQQVVRGDSAAYFCASSPDLAGGPRNEQFFGPGTRLTVL.

The genes are TRBV28 and TRBJ2-7; D gene unclear. CDR1 is MDHEN and CDR2 is SYDVKM in the germline V gene. This CDR3 is 14 amino acids long. Trimming took off 5 bases at V and 3 bases at J, with 14 bases between the two ends. The CDR3 spells CASSRLGTFYEQYF. The DNA of the CDR3 is TGTGCCAGCAGTAGGTTGGGCACCTTCTACGAGCAGTACTTC.

The CDR3 is CASSLGPPGNTIYF. CDR3 coding DNA: TGTGCCAGCAGCTTAGGACCCCCGGGAAACACCATATATTTT. The chain recombines TRBV7-9 with TRBJ1-3, with D uncertain. The CDR3 is made up of 14 amino acids. From germline, CDR1 is SEHNR and CDR2 FQNEAQ (reference sequence). The ends were cut back, 1 base at V and 4 bases at J, with 8 bases in the middle.

The chain couples TRBV19 to TRBJ1-4; 7 bases agree with TRBD1. This CDR3 spans 14 amino acids. CDR1 is LNHDA, CDR2 SQIVND, per germline (reference sequence). V shed 4 bases and J 7 bases; nucleotides not matched to a gene: 6. CDR3 nucleotides: TGTGCCAGTAGTACCACAGGGGATAGTGAAAAACTGTTTTTT. It translates to CASSTTGDSEKLFF.

CDR3: CASSPNPTGSSYNEQFF. CDR3 nucleotides: TGCGCCAGCAGCCCGAACCCCACAGGGAGCTCCTACAATGAGCAGTTCTTC. The gene calls are TRBV5-1 and TRBJ2-1; tentatively, D is TRBD1 (6 bases). Trimming cost V 4 bases and J 0 bases, with 17 bases left between them. The CDR3 is 17 residues long. Germline V lookup: CDR1 SGHRS, CDR2 YFSETQ.

In the case of this clone: A junction boundary mismatches the germline segment, possibly from a read error. This sequence joins TRBV11-2 and TRBJ2-7, with D perhaps matching TRBD1 or TRBD2 (6 bases each). This CDR3 has 15 residues. CDR1 SGHAT and CDR2 FQNNGV come from the germline V gene. This CDR3 is CAGSLGRGLSYEQYF. Written as DNA, the CDR3 is TGTGCCGGCAGCTTAGGCCGGGGGCTCTCCTACGAGCAGTACTTC.

The chain couples TRBV7-2 to TRBJ2-2, with 11 nucleotides matching TRBD2. Per germline, CDR1 SGHTA and CDR2 FQGNSA. V was pared by 1 base and J by 1 base, with 5 bases of the junction left unmatched. The CDR3 is 18 residues long. The CDR3 loop reads CASSLDLAGGMNTGELFF. For the CDR3, the DNA is TGTGCCAGCAGCTTAGATCTAGCGGGAGGAATGAACACCGGGGAGCTGTTTTTT.

The CDR3 coding sequence is TGTGCCAGCTCACCCCGGGTCTCCCAAGAGACCCAGTACTTC. Translation gives CASSPRVSQETQYF. This chain uses TRBV18 with TRBJ2-5; no definite D call. The CDR3 contains 14 residues. Trimming removed 3 bases at V and 1 base at J, with 9 bases between. CDR1 and CDR2 (germline): KGHSH, LQKENI.

This clone has only a few counts. The V and J genes are TRBV10-3 and TRBJ2-1, with TRBD2 matching over 13 bases. V gave up 5 bases and J gave up 1 base; unmatched junction bases: 14. CDR1 and CDR2 from the germline V gene are ENHRY and SYGVKD. This CDR3 is built from 20 residues. The CDR3 here is CAISYRTSGSLAKSYNEQFF. CDR3 coding DNA: TGTGCCATCAGTTATAGGACTAGCGGGAGTTTGGCGAAGTCCTACAATGAGCAGTTCTTC.

Points on this clone: With a far larger clone one base away, a read error is the likely cause. This chain uses TRBV6-1 with TRBJ1-1; D possibly corresponds to TRBD1 (6 bases). Germline V lookup: CDR1 MNHNS, CDR2 SASEGT. The CDR3 consists of 13 residues. Trimming took 8 bases from V and 4 from J, leaving 14 bases between them. Here the CDR3 reads CASGDTGGTEAFF. The CDR3 DNA is TGTGCCAGCGGGGACACGGGAGGCACTGAAGCTTTCTTT.

The rearrangement links TRBV14 to TRBJ1-2; D unresolved. The germline V gene encodes CDR1 SGHDN and CDR2 FVKESK. V gave up 4 bases and J gave up 1 base, with 13 bases separating them. There are 15 residues in the CDR3. The CDR3 nucleotides are TGTGCCAGCAGCCTTGGTGGTCTCGGTAACTATGGCTACACCTTC. It specifies CASSLGGLGNYGYTF.

This clone was counted a few times. This chain links TRBV7-6 with TRBJ2-1; D is possibly TRBD1 (5 bases). Between the trimmed V and J ends, which lost 0 bases and 6 bases, there was a span of 18 bases. The germline CDR1 and CDR2 sequences are SGHVS and FNYEAQ. CDR3 length: 17 residues. In DNA, the CDR3 is TGTGCCAGCAGCTTAGCGCTAAGGGCAGGGCATGGCAATGAGCAGTTCTTC. Translation: CASSLALRAGHGNEQFF.

V gene TRBV20-1 combines with J gene TRBJ2-5; 7 bases fit TRBD2. Per the germline V gene, CDR1 is DFQATT and CDR2 is SNEGSKA (reference sequence). The CDR3 loop spans 11 amino acids. V lost 7 bases to trimming and J lost 5 bases; unmatched junction nucleotides: 4. The CDR3 nucleotides read TGCAGTGTCCCCGGGGGGGAGACCCAGTACTTC. Protein sequence: CSVPGGETQYF.

The chain is built from TRBV7-9 and TRBJ2-1; TRBD2 agrees at 8 bases. Germline lookup yields CDR1 SEHNR and CDR2 FQNEAQ (reference sequence). Unmatched junction bases numbered 13, after V lost 3 bases and J lost 9 bases. The CDR3 has 16 residues. DNA for the CDR3: TGTGCCAGCAGCTTCTGGAGCGGGAGCGGGGAGGGTGAGCAGTTCTTC. This sequence encodes CASSFWSGSGEGEQFF.

This clone was picked up a small number of times. The chain employs TRBV13 and TRBJ2-7; TRBD2 matches at 11 bases. V lost 0 bases to trimming and J lost 1 base; unmatched junction nucleotides: 8. The length of the CDR3 is 18 residues. Per germline, CDR1 PRHDT and CDR2 FYEKMQ (reference sequence). DNA of the CDR3: TGTGCCAGCAGCTTAGGGTTAATAGGGACTAGCGGATCCTACGAGCAGTACTTC. It translates to CASSLGLIGTSGSYEQYF.

The rearrangement joins TRBV2 to TRBJ2-1; D is perhaps TRBD1 (7 bases). This CDR3 is built from 15 residues. V lost 6 bases to trimming and J lost 7 bases, with 19 bases between them. Germline values: CDR1 SNHLY, CDR2 FYNNEI. In DNA form, the CDR3 reads TGTGCCAGCAGCCTTAGCCTTCCAGGGGGGAATGAGCAGTTCTTC. Protein sequence: CASSLSLPGGNEQFF.

The V gene is TRBV7-3, the J gene TRBJ2-2, with 11 bases aligning to TRBD2. The CDR3 has 16 amino acids. In germline, CDR1 is SGHTA, CDR2 FQGTGA. The V gene end was trimmed by 0 bases and the J gene end by 10 bases; junction bases not matched to a gene: 7. The DNA for the CDR3 is TGTGCCAGCAGCTTAACTGGACTAGCGGGCGCCGAGGAGCTGTTTTTT. Translation: CASSLTGLAGAEELFF.

This chain links TRBV2 with TRBJ2-7; TRBD2 agrees at 7 bases. V dropped 6 bases and J dropped 2; count of bases not matched to a gene: 13. CDR3 length: 16 residues. The germline V gene has CDR1 SNHLY and CDR2 FYNNEI. CDR3 coding DNA: TGTGCCAGCAGGTTGAGTGAGCGGGATCAAACCTACGAGCAGTACTTC. Residues: CASRLSERDQTYEQYF.

Regarding this clone: Mismatch with germline at one junction end may stem from a read error. The chain has TRBV7-3 and TRBJ2-7; tentatively, D is TRBD2 (5 bases). The CDR3 runs to 13 residues. In germline, CDR1 is SGHTA, CDR2 FQGTGA. CDR3 residues: CASSSSDSTTRHF. In nucleotides, the CDR3 is TGTGCCAGCAGCTCATCGGACTCAACTACACGGCACTTC.

The chain employs TRBV29-1 and TRBJ2-2; D is perhaps TRBD2 (7 bases). V lost 4 bases, J lost 4 bases, and 13 bases lay in between. This CDR3 contains 14 residues. Germline V lookup: CDR1 SQVTM, CDR2 ANQGSEA. The CDR3 is CSVAGLGGTGELFF. CDR3 DNA: TGCAGCGTTGCTGGACTAGGGGGCACCGGGGAGCTGTTTTTT.

This clone was counted once. The chain recombines TRBV6-6 with TRBJ1-1; D uncertain. Germline CDR1 MNHNY, CDR2 SVGAGI (reference sequence). The CDR3 spans 14 residues. Trimming stripped 7 bases from V and 4 bases from J, with 16 bases between. The CDR3 reads CASITARFGTEAFF. The CDR3 nucleotides are TGTGCCAGCATTACCGCCCGCTTCGGCACTGAAGCTTTCTTT.

The count of this clone is one. A single base is all that separates this from a far larger clone, so a read error is likely. Other DNA sequences within the sample encode an identical CDR3. V usage is TRBV4-2 and J usage is TRBJ1-1; no clear D gene. The germline V gene encodes CDR1 LGHNA and CDR2 YNFKEQ. The length of the CDR3 is 15 residues. The CDR3 loop is CASSQTTLTNTEAFF. DNA for the CDR3: TGTGCAAGCAGCCAGACGACTTTAACGAACACTGAAGCTTTCTTT.

The genes are TRBV30 and TRBJ1-2; D may be TRBD1 (5 bases). The V gene lost 0 bases and the J gene lost 8 bases, with 16 bases spanning the gap. This CDR3 comprises 14 residues. Germline V gene lookup returns CDR1 GTSNPN and CDR2 SVGIG (reference sequence). CDR3 loop: CAWSVGQGLEGYTF. The CDR3 DNA is TGTGCCTGGAGTGTTGGGCAGGGTTTGGAAGGCTACACCTTC.

The CDR3 protein is CASSPNRVALSTEAFF. The CDR3 coding sequence is TGTGCCAGTAGTCCAAACAGGGTAGCTTTGAGCACTGAAGCTTTCTTT. The chain links TRBV19 to TRBJ1-1, with D tentatively TRBD1 (6 bases). Germline assignment: CDR1 LNHDA and CDR2 SQIVND (reference sequence). The length of the CDR3 is 16 residues. V was clipped by 5 bases and J by 4 bases, with 20 bases between them. Filled out from reference TRBV19 and TRBJ1-1, the complete variable domain reads DGGITQSPKYLFRKEGQNVTLSCEQNLNHDAMYWYRQDPGQGLRLIYYSQIVNDFQKGDIAEGYSVSREKKESFPLTVTSAQKNPTAFYLCASSPNRVALSTEAFFGQGTRLTVV.

This clone was detected a few times. CDR3 residues: CASSTGRKNIQYF. CDR3 coding DNA: TGTGCCAGTAGCACAGGGCGGAAAAACATTCAGTACTTC. V gene TRBV19 combines with J gene TRBJ2-4, with a tentative D call TRBD1 (6 bases). The germline V gene has CDR1 LNHDA and CDR2 SQIVND (reference sequence). V lost 6 bases, J lost 4 bases, and 10 bases lay in between. The CDR3 covers 13 residues. Full variable domain (rest looked up from reference TRBV19 and TRBJ2-4): DGGITQSPKYLFRKEGQNVTLSCEQNLNHDAMYWYRQDPGQGLRLIYYSQIVNDFQKGDIAEGYSVSREKKESFPLTVTSAQKNPTAFYLCASSTGRKNIQYFGAGTRLSVL.